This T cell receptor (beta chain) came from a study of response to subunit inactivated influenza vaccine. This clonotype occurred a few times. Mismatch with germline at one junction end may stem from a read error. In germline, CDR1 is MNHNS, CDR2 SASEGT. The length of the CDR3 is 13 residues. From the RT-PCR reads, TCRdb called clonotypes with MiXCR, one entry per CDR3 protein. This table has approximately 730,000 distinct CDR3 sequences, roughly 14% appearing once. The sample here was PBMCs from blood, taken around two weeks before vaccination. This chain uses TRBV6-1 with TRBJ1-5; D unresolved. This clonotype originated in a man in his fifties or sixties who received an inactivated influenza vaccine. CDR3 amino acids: CASSKAGVQPQHF. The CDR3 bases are TGTGCCAGCAGTAAAGCGGGCGTACAGCCCCAGCATTTT.